This T cell receptor (beta chain) originates from a study of early T cells in non-severe SARS-CoV-2 infection. The germline V gene encodes CDR1 LGHDT and CDR2 YNNKEL (reference sequence). This CDR3 is built from 15 residues. Trimming took 0 bases from V and 4 from J; bases not matched to a gene: 1. TCRdb re-called the 5' RACE reads through MiXCR, storing one row per CDR3 protein. The sample consists of 66,000 or so distinct CDR3 sequences, roughly an eighth of them appearing once. Sequencing was carried out using whole blood. The clonotype originates from an adult who was a healthcare worker with PCR-confirmed SARS-CoV-2 infection or an uninfected control (not recorded which). The chain couples TRBV3-1 to TRBJ2-1; 9 bases line up with TRBD2. This chain's CDR3 is CASSQEAGGYNEQFF. For the CDR3, the DNA is TGTGCCAGCAGCCAAGAGGCGGGAGGGTACAATGAGCAGTTCTTC.